The present T cell receptor (beta chain) was sequenced within a study of T cells in Graves' hyperthyroidism and ophthalmopathy. PBMCs came from 10 ml fresh peripheral blood. This clonotype was observed many times. The antigen is not known. Overall study findings and caveats: Also found in blood were most expanded thyroid clonotypes above 0.001. From stable hyperthyroidism, ophthalmopathy was separated by a 13 V-J model.

Germline V lookup: CDR1 SGHRS, CDR2 YFSETQ. The CDR3 consists of 15 residues. The V and J ends lost 0 bases and 2 bases respectively, with 11 bases between them. RNA transcripts gave rise to amplified TCR beta CDR3 regions. An initial round of RT-PCR targeting the TCR CDR3 relied on the HTBI primer set. TCRdb re-called the multiplex PCR reads through MiXCR, storing one row per CDR3 protein. The sample includes roughly 640,000 distinct CDR3 sequences, about 16% of them seen just once. V is TRBV5-1 and J is TRBJ1-2; D gene ambiguous. The specimen was blood. The source is a middle-aged woman with Graves' ophthalmopathy. Written as DNA, the CDR3 is TGCGCCAGCAGCTTGGATGGCCAGCCCAACTATGGCTACACCTTC. Residues: CASSLDGQPNYGYTF.